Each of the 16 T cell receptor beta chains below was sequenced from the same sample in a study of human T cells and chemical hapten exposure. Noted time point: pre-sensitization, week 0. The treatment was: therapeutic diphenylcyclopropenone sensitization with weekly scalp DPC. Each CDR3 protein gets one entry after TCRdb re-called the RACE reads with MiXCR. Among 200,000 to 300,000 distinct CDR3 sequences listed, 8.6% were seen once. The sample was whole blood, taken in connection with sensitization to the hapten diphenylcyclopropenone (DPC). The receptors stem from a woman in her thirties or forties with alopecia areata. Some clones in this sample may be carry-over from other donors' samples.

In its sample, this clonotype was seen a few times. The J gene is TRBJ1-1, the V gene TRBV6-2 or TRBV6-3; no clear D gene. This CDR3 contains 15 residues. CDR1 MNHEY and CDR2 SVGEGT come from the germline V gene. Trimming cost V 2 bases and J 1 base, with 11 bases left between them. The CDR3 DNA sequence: TGTGCCAGCAGTTACGACGCAGGAAAGAACACTGAAGCTTTCTTT. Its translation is CASSYDAGKNTEAFF.

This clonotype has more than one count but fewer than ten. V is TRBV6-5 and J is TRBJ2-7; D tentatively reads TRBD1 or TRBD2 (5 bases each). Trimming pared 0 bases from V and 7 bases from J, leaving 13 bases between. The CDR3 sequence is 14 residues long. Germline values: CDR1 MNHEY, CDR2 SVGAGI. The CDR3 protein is CASSYSGRESEQYF. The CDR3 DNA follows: TGTGCCAGCAGTTACTCGGGCAGGGAGAGTGAGCAGTACTTC.

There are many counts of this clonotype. The CDR3 spells CASSQGSRVSQFF. The CDR3 nucleotides read TGTGCCAGCAGCCAGGGATCACGCGTCTCGCAGTTCTTC. This rearrangement joins TRBV5-6 to TRBJ2-1, with a weak D call TRBD1 (5 bases). The CDR3 has 13 residues. The germline gives CDR1 SGHDT, CDR2 YYEEEE. V was trimmed by 4 bases and J by 12 bases, leaving 17 bases between them.

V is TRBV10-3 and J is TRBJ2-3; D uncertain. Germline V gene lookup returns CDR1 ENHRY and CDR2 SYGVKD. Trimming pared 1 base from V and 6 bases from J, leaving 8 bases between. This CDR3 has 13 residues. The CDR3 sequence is CAISEYRLDTQYF. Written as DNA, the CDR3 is TGTGCCATCAGTGAGTACCGTTTGGATACGCAGTATTTT.

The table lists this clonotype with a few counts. CDR3 loop: CASSYGSSGLNYEQYF. CDR3 coding DNA: TGTGCCAGCAGTTACGGTAGTAGCGGGCTCAACTACGAGCAGTACTTC. This sequence joins TRBV6-5 and TRBJ2-7; 7 nucleotides line up with TRBD2. CDR1 is MNHEY, CDR2 SVGAGI, per germline. With 2 bases clipped from V and 3 bases from J, the junction kept 10 bases outside the gene matches. The CDR3 is 16 amino acids.

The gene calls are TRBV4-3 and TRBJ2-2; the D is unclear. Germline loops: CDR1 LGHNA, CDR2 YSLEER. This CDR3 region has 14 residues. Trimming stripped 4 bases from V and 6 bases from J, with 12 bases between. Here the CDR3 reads CASSRPTTPGELFF. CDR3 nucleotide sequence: TGCGCCAGCAGCCGACCCACTACCCCCGGGGAGCTGTTTTTT.

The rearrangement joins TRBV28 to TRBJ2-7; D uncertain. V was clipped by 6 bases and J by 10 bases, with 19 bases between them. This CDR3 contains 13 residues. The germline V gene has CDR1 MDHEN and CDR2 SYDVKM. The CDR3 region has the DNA TGTGCCAGCAGCCCTGGGTGGATCTCGAGCCAGTACTTC. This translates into CASSPGWISSQYF.

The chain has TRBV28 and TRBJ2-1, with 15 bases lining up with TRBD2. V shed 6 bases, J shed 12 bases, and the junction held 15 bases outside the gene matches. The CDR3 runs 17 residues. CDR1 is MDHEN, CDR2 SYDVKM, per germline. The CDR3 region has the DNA TGTGCCAGCAGCCCACCCACGGGACTAGCGGGAGGTAAACGGCAGTTCTTC. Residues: CASSPPTGLAGGKRQFF.

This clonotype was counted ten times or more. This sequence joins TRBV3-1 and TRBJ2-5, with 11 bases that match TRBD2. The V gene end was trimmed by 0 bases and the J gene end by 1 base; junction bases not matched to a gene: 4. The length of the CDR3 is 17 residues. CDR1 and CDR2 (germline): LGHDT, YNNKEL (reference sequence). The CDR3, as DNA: TGTGCCAGCAGCCAAGAATGGCTAGCGGGGGGCCAAGAGACCCAGTACTTC. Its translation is CASSQEWLAGGQETQYF.

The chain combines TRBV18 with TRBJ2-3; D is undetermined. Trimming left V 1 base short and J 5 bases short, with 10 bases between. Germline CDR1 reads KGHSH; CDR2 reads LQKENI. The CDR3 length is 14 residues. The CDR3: CASSPLVPRDTQYF. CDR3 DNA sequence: TGTGCCAGCTCACCACTCGTTCCTCGAGATACGCAGTATTTT. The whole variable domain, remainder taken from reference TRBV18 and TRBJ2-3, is NAGVMQNPRHLVRRRGQEARLRCSPMKGHSHVYWYRQLPEEGLKFMVYLQKENIIDESGMPKERFSAEFPKEGPSILRIQQVVRGDSAAYFCASSPLVPRDTQYFGPGTRLTVL.

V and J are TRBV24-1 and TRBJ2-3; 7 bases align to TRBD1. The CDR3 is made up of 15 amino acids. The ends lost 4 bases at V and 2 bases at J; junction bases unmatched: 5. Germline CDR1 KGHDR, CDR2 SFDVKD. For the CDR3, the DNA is TGTGCCACCAGTGACGTGGGACAGTCCACAGATACGCAGTATTTT. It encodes CATSDVGQSTDTQYF.

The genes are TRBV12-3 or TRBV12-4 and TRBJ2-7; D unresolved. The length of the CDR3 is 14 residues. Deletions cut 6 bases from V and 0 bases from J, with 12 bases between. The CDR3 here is CASSESQSSYEQYF. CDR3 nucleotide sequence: TGTGCCAGCAGCGAATCGCAGAGCTCCTACGAGCAGTACTTC.

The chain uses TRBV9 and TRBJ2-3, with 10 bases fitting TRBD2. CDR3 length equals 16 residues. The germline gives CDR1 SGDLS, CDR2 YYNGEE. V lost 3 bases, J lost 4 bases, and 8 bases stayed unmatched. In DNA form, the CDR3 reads TGTGCCAGCAGCGGGCGAGCGGGAGGGCCCGCAGATACGCAGTATTTT. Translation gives CASSGRAGGPADTQYF.

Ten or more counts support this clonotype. DNA of the CDR3: TGTGCCAGCAGCTCAACCCCGCGAGAAGAGACCCAGTACTTC. Translating it yields CASSSTPREETQYF. The gene calls are TRBV7-9 and TRBJ2-5; D remains ambiguous. V was shortened by 4 bases and J by 3 bases, with 12 bases between the two germline ends. CDR3 size: 14 residues. The germline V gene encodes CDR1 SEHNR and CDR2 FQNEAQ (reference sequence).

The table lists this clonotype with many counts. CDR3 region: CASSLATGGGTEAFF. The CDR3, as DNA: TGTGCCAGCAGCCTTGCAACAGGGGGCGGTACTGAAGCTTTCTTT. The chain has TRBV3-1 and TRBJ1-1; 9 bases map to TRBD1. J lost 5 bases, V lost 4 bases, and 8 bases had no gene match. The CDR3 has 15 residues. CDR1 is LGHDT, CDR2 YNNKEL, per germline (reference sequence).

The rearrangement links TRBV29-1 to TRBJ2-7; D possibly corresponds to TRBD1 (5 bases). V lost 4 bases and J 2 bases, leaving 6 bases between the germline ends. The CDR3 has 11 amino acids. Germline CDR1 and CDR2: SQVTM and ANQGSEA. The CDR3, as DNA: TGCAGCGTTGCACAGGCCTACGAGCAGTACTTC. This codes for CSVAQAYEQYF.